This T cell receptor (beta chain) was observed in a study of cytomegalovirus exposure and HLA in healthy donors (dated by TCRdb to the late 2010s). About the study as a whole: According to a later analysis, one platform produced both the 110 or so validation repertoires and the approximately 660 repertoires of the first cohort. The study aimed to test whether signatures of past pathogen exposure could be identified by cataloging public T cell receptors. Besides the first cohort of around 670 subjects, a separate validation cohort made up of over 100 different subjects was used. To predict cytomegalovirus infection status, the study brought together high-throughput TCR immunosequencing, statistical association of individual TCRs with disease status, and machine learning. The paper's findings and limits, for the study overall: The classifier was reported to diagnose cytomegalovirus status with high specificity and sensitivity in both the original and validation cohorts. While some public TCRs were present in many individuals, most TCR sequences turned up only very rarely across donors. In a later analysis, TCRs clustered in the first cohort were found to also tend to co-occur in the roughly 120 validation repertoires, with 85% to 95% of cluster scores above 0. The authors suggested that the approach could potentially be extended to other disease states and immunological phenotypes. In vitro tests confirmed that a few of the cytomegalovirus-associated TCR beta chains recognize cytomegalovirus antigens. A total of 150 or so TCR beta chains were listed by the study as associated with cytomegalovirus. All 120 repertoires were used to score co-occurrence in the validation cohort in a later analysis, because that analysis had no HLA typing for the cohort.

Comments on this clone: Its antigen is currently not known. Per-base quality was not reported, and no clone a single base away is much larger than it.

The CDR3 runs 11 amino acids, cysteine and phenylalanine included. Of the read, only the CDR3 DNA is kept; its 33 bases are in frame from base 1. The trim is 0 bases for V and 13 bases for J, with a gap of 10 bases between the germline ends. Looking up the germline V gene (reference sequence) yields CDR1 DFQATT and CDR2 SNEGSKA. The donors belonged to the validation cohort of under 150 subjects, which was separate from the approximately 700-subject first cohort. Library creation used the immunoSEQ multiplex PCR assay. In the source study's methods: A statistical classification framework was built for diagnosing cytomegalovirus status from the catalog of TCR beta chain sequences. In TCRdb, the immuneACCESS table is reduced to in-frame sequences with V and J assigned. These tables do not hold every clone; where another copy was compared, an unresolved V gene accounts for under half, and the others remain unexplained. V and J calls plus clone size are reproduced from that table; the DNA served to infer D and trimming. A total of under 200,000 clones appear in this sample, about 90% of them only once. Of the sample, around a tenth falls within the top ten clones.

This TCR derives from a woman younger than 30 in good health and CMV-seropositive. The chain was built from TRBV20-1 and TRBJ2-1; the D gene is possibly TRBD2, with 6 bases matching. Specimen: PBMCs. The nucleotide sequence reads TGCAGTGCTAGAGATCTCGCGGGACAGTTCTTC. It translates to CSARDLAGQFF.